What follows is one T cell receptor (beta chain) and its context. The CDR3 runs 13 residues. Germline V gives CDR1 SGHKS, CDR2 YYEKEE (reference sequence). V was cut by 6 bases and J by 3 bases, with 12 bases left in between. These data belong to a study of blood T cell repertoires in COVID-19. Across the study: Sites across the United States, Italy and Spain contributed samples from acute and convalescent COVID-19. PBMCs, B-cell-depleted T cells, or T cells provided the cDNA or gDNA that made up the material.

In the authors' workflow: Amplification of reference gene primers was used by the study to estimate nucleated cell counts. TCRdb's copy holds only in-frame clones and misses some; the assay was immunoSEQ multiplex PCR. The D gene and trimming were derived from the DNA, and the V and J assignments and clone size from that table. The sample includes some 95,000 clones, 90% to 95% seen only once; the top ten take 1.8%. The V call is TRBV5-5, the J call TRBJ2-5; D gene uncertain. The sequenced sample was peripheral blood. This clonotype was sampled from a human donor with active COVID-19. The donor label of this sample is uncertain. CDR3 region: CASTRLPKETQYF. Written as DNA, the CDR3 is TGTGCCAGCACCCGACTTCCGAAAGAGACCCAGTACTTC.